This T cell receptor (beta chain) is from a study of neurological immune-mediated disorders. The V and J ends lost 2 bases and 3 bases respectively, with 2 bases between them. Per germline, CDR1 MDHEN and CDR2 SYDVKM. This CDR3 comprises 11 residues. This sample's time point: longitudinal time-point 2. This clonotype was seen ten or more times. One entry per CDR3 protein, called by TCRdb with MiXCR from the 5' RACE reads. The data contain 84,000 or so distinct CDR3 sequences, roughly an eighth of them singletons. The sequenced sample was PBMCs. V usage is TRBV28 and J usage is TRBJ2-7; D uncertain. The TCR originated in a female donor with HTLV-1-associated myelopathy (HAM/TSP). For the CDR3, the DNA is TGTGCCAGCAGTTTAGTCTACGAGCAGTACTTC. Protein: CASSLVYEQYF.